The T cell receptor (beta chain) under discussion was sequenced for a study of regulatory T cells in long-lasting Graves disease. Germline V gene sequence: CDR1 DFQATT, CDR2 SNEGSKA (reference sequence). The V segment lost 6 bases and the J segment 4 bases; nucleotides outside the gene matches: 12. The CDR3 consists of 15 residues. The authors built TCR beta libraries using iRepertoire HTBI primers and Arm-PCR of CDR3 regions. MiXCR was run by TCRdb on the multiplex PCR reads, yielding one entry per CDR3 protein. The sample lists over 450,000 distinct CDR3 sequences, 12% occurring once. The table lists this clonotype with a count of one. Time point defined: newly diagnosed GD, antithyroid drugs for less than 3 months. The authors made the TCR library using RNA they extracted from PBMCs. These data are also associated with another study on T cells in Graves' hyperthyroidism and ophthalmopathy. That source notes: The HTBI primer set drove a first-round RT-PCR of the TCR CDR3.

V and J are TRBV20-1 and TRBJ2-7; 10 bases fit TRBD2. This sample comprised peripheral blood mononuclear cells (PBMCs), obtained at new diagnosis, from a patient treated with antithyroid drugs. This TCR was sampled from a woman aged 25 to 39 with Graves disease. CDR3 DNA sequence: TGCAGTGCCAACCGAGCGGGAGGGACAAATTACGAGCAGTACTTC. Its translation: CSANRAGGTNYEQYF.